This T cell receptor beta chain is from a study of spatial heterogeneity in lung cancer. Turning to the study itself: Each time, sequencing found more beta-chain sequences than alpha-chain sequences.

CDR3 length: 15 amino acids. The J segment lost 5 bases and the V segment lost 4 bases, leaving 7 bases of the junction unmatched. CDR1 SGHRS and CDR2 YFSETQ come from the germline V gene. Carried by each TCR cDNA molecule was a unique molecular identifier. TCRdb re-called the 5' RACE reads through MiXCR, storing one row per CDR3 protein. Among about 9,000 distinct CDR3 sequences listed, roughly 5% were seen once. A few counts support this clonotype. Within a library made for alpha chains, this beta chain is off target, and its count is uninformative. As for time point: sample taken at primary tumor resection. Sequencing of whole RNA from tumor, nontumor lung or frozen PBMC involved no sorting. Donation came from roughly 72 patients with untreated early-stage non-small cell lung cancer.

This sequence was found in a male donor with early-stage non-small cell lung cancer. This material consisted of PBMCs, taken at surgery. The chain has TRBV5-1 and TRBJ2-1; 9 positions match TRBD2. The CDR3 sequence: CASSVSGGDNNEQFF. The CDR3 DNA is TGCGCCAGCAGCGTTAGCGGGGGAGACAACAATGAGCAGTTCTTC.